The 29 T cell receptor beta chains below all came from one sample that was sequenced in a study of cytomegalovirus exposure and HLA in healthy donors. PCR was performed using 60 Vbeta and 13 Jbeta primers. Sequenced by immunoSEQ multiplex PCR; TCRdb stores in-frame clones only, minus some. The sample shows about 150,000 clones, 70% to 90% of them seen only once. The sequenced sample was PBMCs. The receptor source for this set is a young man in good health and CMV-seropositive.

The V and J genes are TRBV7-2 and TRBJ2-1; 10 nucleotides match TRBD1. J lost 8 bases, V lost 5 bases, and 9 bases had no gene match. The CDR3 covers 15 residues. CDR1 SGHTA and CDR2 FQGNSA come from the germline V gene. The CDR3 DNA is TGTGCCAGCAGCGCCAGACAGGGGGCGCGCGATGAGCAGTTCTTC. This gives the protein CASSARQGARDEQFF.

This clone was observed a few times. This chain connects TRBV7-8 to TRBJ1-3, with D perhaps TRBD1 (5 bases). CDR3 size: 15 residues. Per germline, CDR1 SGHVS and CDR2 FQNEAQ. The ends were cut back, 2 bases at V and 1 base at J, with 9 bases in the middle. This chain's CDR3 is CASSLRAGSGNTIYF. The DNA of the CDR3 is TGTGCCAGCAGCTTAAGGGCAGGGTCTGGAAACACCATATATTTT.

The CDR3 loop reads CASSLWGVNQPQHF. In nucleotides, the CDR3 is TGTGCCAGCAGTTTATGGGGGGTCAATCAGCCCCAGCATTTT. V usage is TRBV27 and J usage is TRBJ1-5; D possibly corresponds to TRBD1 (5 bases). In germline, CDR1 is MNHEY, CDR2 SMNVEV (reference sequence). The CDR3 totals 14 residues. Trimming pared 1 base from V and 3 bases from J, leaving 7 bases between.

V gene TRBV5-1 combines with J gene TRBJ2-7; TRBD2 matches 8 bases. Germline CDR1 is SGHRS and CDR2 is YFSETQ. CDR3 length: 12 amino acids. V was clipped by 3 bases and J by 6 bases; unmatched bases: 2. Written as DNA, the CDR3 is TGCGCCAGCAGCTCCCGGGGGGGCGAGCAGTACTTC. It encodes CASSSRGGEQYF. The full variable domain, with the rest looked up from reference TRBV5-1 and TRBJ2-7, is KAGVTQTPRYLIKTRGQQVTLSCSPISGHRSVSWYQQTPGQGLQFLFEYFSETQRNKGNFPGRFSGRQFSNSRSEMNVSTLELGDSALYLCASSSRGGEQYFGPGTRLTVT.

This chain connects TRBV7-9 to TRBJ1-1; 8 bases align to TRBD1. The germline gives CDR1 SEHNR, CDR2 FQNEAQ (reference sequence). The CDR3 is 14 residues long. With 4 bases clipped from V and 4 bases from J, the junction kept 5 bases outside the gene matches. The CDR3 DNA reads TGTGCCAGCAGCTCCGGACAGGGTCCCACTGAAGCTTTCTTT. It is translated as CASSSGQGPTEAFF. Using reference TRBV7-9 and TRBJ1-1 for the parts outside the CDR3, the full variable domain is DTGVSQNPRHKITKRGQNVTFRCDPISEHNRLYWYRQTLGQGPEFLTYFQNEAQLEKSRLLSDRFSAERPKGSFSTLEIQRTEQGDSAMYLCASSSGQGPTEAFFGQGTRLTVV.

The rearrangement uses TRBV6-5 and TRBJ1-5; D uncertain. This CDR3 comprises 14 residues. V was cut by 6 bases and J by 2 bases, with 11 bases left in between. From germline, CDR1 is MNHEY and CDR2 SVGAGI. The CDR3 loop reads CASRGLTGNQPQHF. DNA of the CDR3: TGTGCCAGCAGGGGCCTTACGGGCAATCAGCCCCAGCATTTT.

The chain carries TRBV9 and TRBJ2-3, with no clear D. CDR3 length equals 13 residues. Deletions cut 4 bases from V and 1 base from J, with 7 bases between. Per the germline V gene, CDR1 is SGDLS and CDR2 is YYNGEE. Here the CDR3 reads CASSPPGTDTQYF. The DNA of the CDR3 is TGTGCCAGCAGCCCCCCGGGCACAGATACGCAGTATTTT.

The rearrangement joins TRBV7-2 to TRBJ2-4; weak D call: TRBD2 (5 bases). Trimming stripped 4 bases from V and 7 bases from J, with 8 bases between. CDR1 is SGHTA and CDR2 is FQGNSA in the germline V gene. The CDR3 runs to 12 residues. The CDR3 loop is CASSYGGNIQYF. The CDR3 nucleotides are TGTGCCAGCAGCTATGGCGGGAACATTCAGTACTTC.

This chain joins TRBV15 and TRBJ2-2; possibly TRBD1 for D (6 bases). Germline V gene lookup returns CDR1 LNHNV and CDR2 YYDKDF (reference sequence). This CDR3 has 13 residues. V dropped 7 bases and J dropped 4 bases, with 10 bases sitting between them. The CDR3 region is CATMGRGTGELFF. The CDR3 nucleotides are TGTGCCACCATGGGCAGGGGCACCGGGGAGCTGTTTTTT.

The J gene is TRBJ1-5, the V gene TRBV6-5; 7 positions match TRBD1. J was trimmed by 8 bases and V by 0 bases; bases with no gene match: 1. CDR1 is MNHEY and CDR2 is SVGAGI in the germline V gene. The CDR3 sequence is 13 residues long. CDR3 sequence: CASSYSGGKPQHF. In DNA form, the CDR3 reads TGTGCCAGCAGTTACTCAGGGGGCAAGCCCCAGCATTTT.

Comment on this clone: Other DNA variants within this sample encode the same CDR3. The CDR3 DNA sequence: TGTGCCAGCAGCTCAAGCGGTTCCCCCTACAATGAGCAGTTCTTC. Translating it yields CASSSSGSPYNEQFF. The chain has TRBV9 and TRBJ2-1, with D perhaps TRBD2 (5 bases). The CDR3 spans 15 residues. Trimming took off 4 bases at V and 2 bases at J, with 13 bases between the two ends. Germline loops: CDR1 SGDLS, CDR2 YYNGEE.

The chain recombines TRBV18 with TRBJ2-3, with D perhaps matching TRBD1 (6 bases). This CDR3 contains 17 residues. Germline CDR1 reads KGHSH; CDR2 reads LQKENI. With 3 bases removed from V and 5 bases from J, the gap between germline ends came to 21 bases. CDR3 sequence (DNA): TGTGCCAGCTCACCGAGGGGGACACTGACTACCGAAGATACGCAGTATTTT. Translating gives CASSPRGTLTTEDTQYF. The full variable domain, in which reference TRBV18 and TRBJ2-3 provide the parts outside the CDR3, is NAGVMQNPRHLVRRRGQEARLRCSPMKGHSHVYWYRQLPEEGLKFMVYLQKENIIDESGMPKERFSAEFPKEGPSILRIQQVVRGDSAAYFCASSPRGTLTTEDTQYFGPGTRLTVL.

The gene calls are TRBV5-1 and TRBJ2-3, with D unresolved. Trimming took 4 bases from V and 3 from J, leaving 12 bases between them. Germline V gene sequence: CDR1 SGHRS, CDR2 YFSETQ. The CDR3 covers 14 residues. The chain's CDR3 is CASSLNPNTDTQYF. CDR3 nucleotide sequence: TGCGCCAGCAGCCTAAACCCGAATACAGATACGCAGTATTTT.

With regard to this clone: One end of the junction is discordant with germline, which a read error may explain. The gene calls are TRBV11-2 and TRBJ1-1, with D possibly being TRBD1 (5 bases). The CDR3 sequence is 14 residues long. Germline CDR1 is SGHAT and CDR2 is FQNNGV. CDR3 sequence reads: CASSSGVKVLSQIF. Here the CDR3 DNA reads TGTGCCAGCAGCTCGGGGGTGAAGGTCCTTTCTCAAATTTTT.

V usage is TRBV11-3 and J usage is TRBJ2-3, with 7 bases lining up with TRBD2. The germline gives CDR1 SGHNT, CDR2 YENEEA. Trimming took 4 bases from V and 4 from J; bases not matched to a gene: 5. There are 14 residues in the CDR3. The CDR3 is CASSSRGVPDTQYF. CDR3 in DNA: TGTGCCAGCAGCTCCCGGGGGGTCCCAGATACGCAGTATTTT. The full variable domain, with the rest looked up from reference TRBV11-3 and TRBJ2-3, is EAGVVQSPRYKIIEKKQPVAFWCNPISGHNTLYWYLQNLGQGPELLIRYENEEAVDDSQLPKDRFSAERLKGVDSTLKIQPAELGDSAVYLCASSSRGVPDTQYFGPGTRLTVL.

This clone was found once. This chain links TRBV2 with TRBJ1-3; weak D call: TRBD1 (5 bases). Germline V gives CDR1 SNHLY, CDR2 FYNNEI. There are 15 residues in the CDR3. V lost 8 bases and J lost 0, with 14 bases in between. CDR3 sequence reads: CASGRGGVSGNTIYF. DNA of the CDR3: TGTGCCAGCGGCCGAGGAGGGGTCTCTGGAAACACCATATATTTT.

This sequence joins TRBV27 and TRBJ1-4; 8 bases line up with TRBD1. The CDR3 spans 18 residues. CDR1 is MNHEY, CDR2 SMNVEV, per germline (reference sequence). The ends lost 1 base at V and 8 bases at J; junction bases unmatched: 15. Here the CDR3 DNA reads TGTGCCAGCAGTTTATATTTCCCCCCGACAGGGGAGGGCGAAAAACTGTTTTTT. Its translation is CASSLYFPPTGEGEKLFF.

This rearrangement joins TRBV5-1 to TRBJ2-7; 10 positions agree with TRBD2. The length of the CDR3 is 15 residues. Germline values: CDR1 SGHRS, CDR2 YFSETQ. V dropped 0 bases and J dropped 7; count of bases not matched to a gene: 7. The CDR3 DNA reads TGCGCCAGCAGCTTGGAGGCTAGCGGGAGTAGTGAGCAGTACTTC. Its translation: CASSLEASGSSEQYF.

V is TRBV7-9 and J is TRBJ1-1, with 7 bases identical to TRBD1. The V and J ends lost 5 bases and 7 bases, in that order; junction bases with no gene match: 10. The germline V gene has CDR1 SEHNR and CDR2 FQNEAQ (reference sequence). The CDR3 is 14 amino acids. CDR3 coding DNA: TGTGCCAGCAGCCCACTGACAGGGCCTGTTGAAGCTTTCTTT. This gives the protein CASSPLTGPVEAFF.

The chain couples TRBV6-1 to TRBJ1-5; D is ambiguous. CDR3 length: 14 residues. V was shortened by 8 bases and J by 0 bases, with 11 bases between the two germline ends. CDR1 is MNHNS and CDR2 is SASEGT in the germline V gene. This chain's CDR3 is CASYPFYSNQPQHF. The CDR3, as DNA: TGTGCCAGCTACCCTTTCTATAGCAATCAGCCCCAGCATTTT.

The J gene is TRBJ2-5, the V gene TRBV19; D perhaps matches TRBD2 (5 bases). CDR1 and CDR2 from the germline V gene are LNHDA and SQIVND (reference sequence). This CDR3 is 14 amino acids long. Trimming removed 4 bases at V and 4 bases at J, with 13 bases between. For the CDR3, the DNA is TGTGCCAGTAGTAGGGATGGGAGTGGAGAGACCCAGTACTTC. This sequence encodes CASSRDGSGETQYF.

The CDR3 DNA reads TGTGCCAGCAGCTTAGCCCCCGGGACTGTATACGAGCAGTACTTC. Its protein is CASSLAPGTVYEQYF. The chain couples TRBV7-2 to TRBJ2-7, with D possibly matching TRBD2 (6 bases). There are 15 residues in the CDR3. The germline V gene encodes CDR1 SGHTA and CDR2 FQGNSA. V was trimmed by 0 bases and J by 4 bases, leaving 13 bases between them.

As DNA, the CDR3 is TGTGCCAGCAGCTTAATTTACAGCCCGCGAGACACCATATATTTT. Translated, it gives CASSLIYSPRDTIYF. The J gene is TRBJ1-3, the V gene TRBV7-2, with D unresolved. Trimming removed 2 bases from V and 8 bases from J, with 16 bases in between. Germline V gives CDR1 SGHTA, CDR2 FQGNSA. The CDR3 is 15 amino acids.

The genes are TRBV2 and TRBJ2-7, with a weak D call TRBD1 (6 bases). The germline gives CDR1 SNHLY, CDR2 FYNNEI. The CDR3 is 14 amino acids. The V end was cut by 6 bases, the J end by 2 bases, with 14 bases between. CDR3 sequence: CASRGEDRPYEQYF. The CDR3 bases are TGTGCCAGCAGAGGCGAGGACAGACCCTACGAGCAGTACTTC.

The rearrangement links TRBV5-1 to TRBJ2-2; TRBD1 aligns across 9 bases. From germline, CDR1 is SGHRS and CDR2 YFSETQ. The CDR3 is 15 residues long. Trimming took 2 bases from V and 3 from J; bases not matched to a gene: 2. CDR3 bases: TGCGCCAGCAGCTTACAGGGGGCATACACCGGGGAGCTGTTTTTT. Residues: CASSLQGAYTGELFF.

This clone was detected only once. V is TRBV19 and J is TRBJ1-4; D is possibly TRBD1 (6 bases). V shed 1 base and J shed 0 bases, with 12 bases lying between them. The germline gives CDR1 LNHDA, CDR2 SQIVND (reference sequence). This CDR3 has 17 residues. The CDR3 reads CASSIGGQFATNEKLFF. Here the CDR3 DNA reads TGTGCCAGTAGTATAGGCGGACAGTTTGCAACTAATGAAAAACTGTTTTTT. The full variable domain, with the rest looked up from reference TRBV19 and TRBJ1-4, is DGGITQSPKYLFRKEGQNVTLSCEQNLNHDAMYWYRQDPGQGLRLIYYSQIVNDFQKGDIAEGYSVSREKKESFPLTVTSAQKNPTAFYLCASSIGGQFATNEKLFFGSGTQLSVL.

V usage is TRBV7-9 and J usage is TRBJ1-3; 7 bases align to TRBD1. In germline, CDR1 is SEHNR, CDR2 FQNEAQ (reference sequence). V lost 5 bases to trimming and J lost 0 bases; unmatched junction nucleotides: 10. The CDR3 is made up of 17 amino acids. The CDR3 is CASSHKYRGGSGNTIYF. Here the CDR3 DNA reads TGTGCCAGCAGCCATAAGTACAGGGGCGGCTCTGGAAACACCATATATTTT. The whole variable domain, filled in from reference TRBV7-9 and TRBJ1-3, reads DTGVSQNPRHKITKRGQNVTFRCDPISEHNRLYWYRQTLGQGPEFLTYFQNEAQLEKSRLLSDRFSAERPKGSFSTLEIQRTEQGDSAMYLCASSHKYRGGSGNTIYFGEGSWLTVV.

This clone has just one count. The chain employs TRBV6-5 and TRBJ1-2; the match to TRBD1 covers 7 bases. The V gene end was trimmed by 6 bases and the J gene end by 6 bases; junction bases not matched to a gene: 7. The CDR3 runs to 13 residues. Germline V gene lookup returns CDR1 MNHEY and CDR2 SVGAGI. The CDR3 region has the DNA TGTGCCAGCAGCCCTCTACAGGGGAATGGCTACACCTTC. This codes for CASSPLQGNGYTF.

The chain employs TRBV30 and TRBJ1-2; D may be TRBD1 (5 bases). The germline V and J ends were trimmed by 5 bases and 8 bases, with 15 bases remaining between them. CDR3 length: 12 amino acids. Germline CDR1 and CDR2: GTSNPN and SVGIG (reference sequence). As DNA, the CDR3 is TGTGCCTGGGGGATGGGAGGGACGGGCTACACCTTC. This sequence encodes CAWGMGGTGYTF.